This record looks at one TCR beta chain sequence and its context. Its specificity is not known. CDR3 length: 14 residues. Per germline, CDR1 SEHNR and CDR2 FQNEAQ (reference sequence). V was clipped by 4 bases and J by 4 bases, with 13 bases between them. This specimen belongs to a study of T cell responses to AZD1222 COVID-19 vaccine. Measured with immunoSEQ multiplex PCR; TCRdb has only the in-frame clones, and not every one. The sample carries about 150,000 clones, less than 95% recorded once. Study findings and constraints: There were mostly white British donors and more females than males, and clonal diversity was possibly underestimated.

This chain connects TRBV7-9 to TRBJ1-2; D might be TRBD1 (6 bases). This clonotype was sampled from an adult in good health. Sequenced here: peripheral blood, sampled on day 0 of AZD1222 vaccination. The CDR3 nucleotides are TGTGCCAGCAGCTATTGGACAGAGGCCTATGGCTACACCTTC. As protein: CASSYWTEAYGYTF.